This TCR beta chain was recorded in a study of T-cell memory formation after mild COVID-19. Study-wide results and limits: The study found contracting CD4+ clones mainly in CM and EM and contracting CD8+ clones in EMRA. The study found balanced CD4/CD8 in clones contracting day 15 to 85 and a CD4+ lean in later expanders. What remained unconfirmed was the SARS-CoV-2 specificity of second-wave clones peaking on day 37.

In the case of this clonotype: The antigen is not known.

This CDR3 is built from 13 residues. CDR1 and CDR2 (germline): MNHEY, SVGEGT. The V end was cut by 2 bases, the J end by 8 bases, with 10 bases between. TCRdb called the 5' RACE reads again in MiXCR, with one record for every CDR3 protein. The data show 250,000 or so distinct CDR3 sequences, approximately 19% seen once. The sample consisted of PBMCs or a T cell subset sorted from them (not recorded which). The TCR was taken from a man younger than 35 who had mild COVID-19 (a few samples of this study predate the infection). Cell type and time point are not known. The J gene is TRBJ2-4, the V gene TRBV6-2 or TRBV6-3; D might be TRBD2 (6 bases). The CDR3 loop is CASSYAGWDIQYF. As DNA, the CDR3 is TGTGCCAGCAGTTACGCGGGGTGGGACATTCAGTACTTC.